Described below is a single T cell receptor beta chain sequence and its context. What it binds is not known. The method was immunoSEQ multiplex PCR; TCRdb's version includes in-frame clones alone and lacks a portion of them. The sample records approximately 70,000 clones, 80% to 95% being singletons. V lost 8 bases and J lost 1, with 15 bases in between. There are 15 residues in the CDR3. Germline lookup yields CDR1 MNHEY and CDR2 SMNVEV (reference sequence). This record comes from a study of OX40 agonist ivuxolimab in advanced cancers. Regarding the study as a whole: At doses 0.1 to 3.0 mg/kg, CD4+ and CD8+ clones expanded.

The sequence was collected from an adult with an advanced solid tumor such as melanoma, head and neck, liver or kidney cancer. The input for sequencing was CD4+ or CD8+ T cells sorted from blood, taken in a trial of the OX40 agonist ivuxolimab. The chain employs TRBV27 and TRBJ2-1, with a possible D match to TRBD1 (5 bases). DNA for the CDR3: TGTGCCAGCGCTCAGGGCAGGTCTTCCTACAATGAGCAGTTCTTC. It specifies CASAQGRSSYNEQFF.